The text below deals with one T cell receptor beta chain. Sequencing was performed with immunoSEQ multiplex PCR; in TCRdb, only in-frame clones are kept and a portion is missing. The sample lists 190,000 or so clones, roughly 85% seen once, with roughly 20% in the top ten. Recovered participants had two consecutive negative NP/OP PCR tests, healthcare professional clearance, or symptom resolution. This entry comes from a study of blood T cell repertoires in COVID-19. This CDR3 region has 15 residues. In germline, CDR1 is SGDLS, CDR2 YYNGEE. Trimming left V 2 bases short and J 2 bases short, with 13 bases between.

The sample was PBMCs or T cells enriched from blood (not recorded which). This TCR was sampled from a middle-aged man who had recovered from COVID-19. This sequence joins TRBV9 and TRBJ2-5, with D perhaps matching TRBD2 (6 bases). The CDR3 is CASSVESSEQETQYF. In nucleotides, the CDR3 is TGTGCCAGCAGCGTCGAGTCTAGCGAACAAGAGACCCAGTACTTC.